The 17 T cell receptor beta chains presented below share a single source sample, sequenced in a study of Ad26.COV2.S vaccination and SARS-CoV-2 variants. Assay: immunoSEQ multiplex PCR; the TCRdb copy retains only in-frame clones and omits some. The table lists approximately 300,000 clones, around 84% of them singletons. The treatment denotes: approximately 18 received Ad26.COV2.S at low or high dose, single or two shots; about 5 received placebo; per-sample allocation not given. The investigators took samples on day 63 after the first vaccine or placebo injection. This sample comprised peripheral blood, obtained in a trial of Ad26.COV2.S vaccine versus placebo. The receptors stem from a person between 18 and 65 years old who received the Ad26.COV2.S COVID-19 vaccine or a placebo.

The chain couples TRBV10-3 to TRBJ1-2; 10 bases are shared with TRBD1. The CDR3 has 14 residues. CDR1 and CDR2 (germline): ENHRY, SYGVKD. V lost 2 bases, J lost 3 bases, and 0 bases stayed unmatched. This chain's CDR3 is CAISEGQGDYGYTF. As DNA, the CDR3 is TGTGCCATCAGTGAGGGACAGGGGGACTATGGCTACACCTTC.

CDR3 in amino acids: CASSAGGAREQYF. Written as DNA, the CDR3 is TGTGCCAGCAGCGCCGGGGGGGCAAGGGAGCAGTACTTC. V usage is TRBV7-2 and J usage is TRBJ2-7; TRBD2 matches at 8 bases. Unmatched junction bases numbered 7, after V lost 5 bases and J lost 7 bases. Per germline, CDR1 SGHTA and CDR2 FQGNSA. The CDR3 runs 13 residues.

This clone was detected only once. V gene TRBV2 combines with J gene TRBJ1-5, with TRBD1 as a possible D gene (5 bases). CDR3 size: 15 residues. Germline V gene sequence: CDR1 SNHLY, CDR2 FYNNEI. V was cut by 7 bases and J by 6 bases, with 19 bases left in between. The CDR3 nucleotides read TGTGCCAGCACCGACCGGTCCTTCGGGGGTCAGCCCCAGCATTTT. This encodes CASTDRSFGGQPQHF.

The CDR3, as DNA: TGTGCCAGCAGCTTCACAGGGCAGAATTCACCCCTCCACTTT. Translating gives CASSFTGQNSPLHF. The gene calls are TRBV7-2 and TRBJ1-6; D might be TRBD1 (6 bases). V lost 3 bases and J 7 bases, leaving 10 bases between the germline ends. The V gene's germline CDR1 is SGHTA and CDR2 FQGNSA. The CDR3 totals 14 residues. Based on the CDR3 plus reference TRBV7-2 and TRBJ1-6, the full variable domain is GAGVSQSPSNKVTEKGKDVELRCDPISGHTALYWYRQSLGQGLEFLIYFQGNSAPDKSGLPSDRFSAERTGGSVSTLTIQRTQQEDSAVYLCASSFTGQNSPLHFGNGTRLTVT.

This sequence joins TRBV4-2 and TRBJ2-1; no clear D. V lost 1 base, J lost 9 bases, and 13 bases lay in between. CDR1 is LGHNA and CDR2 is YNFKEQ in the germline V gene. CDR3 length equals 14 residues. This CDR3 is CASSQGTEDFEQFF. The CDR3, as DNA: TGTGCCAGCAGCCAAGGAACCGAGGATTTTGAGCAGTTCTTC.

The V call is TRBV6-6, the J call TRBJ2-5, with 9 bases matching TRBD2. This CDR3 is 15 amino acids long. Germline CDR1 and CDR2: MNHNY and SVGAGI (reference sequence). V was clipped by 2 bases and J by 0 bases; unmatched bases: 1. CDR3 region: CASSYTSGYQETQYF. The CDR3 DNA reads TGTGCCAGCAGTTACACTAGCGGGTACCAAGAGACCCAGTACTTC.

The rearrangement joins TRBV5-1 to TRBJ2-1; possibly TRBD1 or TRBD2 for D (5 bases each). The CDR3 contains 15 residues. CDR1 and CDR2 (germline): SGHRS, YFSETQ. Trimming took off 0 bases at V and 4 bases at J, with 11 bases between the two ends. The CDR3 DNA reads TGCGCCAGCAGCTTGGAAGGGGAGAAATACAATGAGCAGTTCTTC. Its translation: CASSLEGEKYNEQFF.

This rearrangement joins TRBV14 to TRBJ1-2; unclear D gene. The CDR3 runs to 14 residues. CDR1 and CDR2 from the germline V gene are SGHDN and FVKESK. Trimming cost V 3 bases and J 0 bases, with 8 bases left between them. CDR3 loop: CASSHGNSNYGYTF. As DNA, the CDR3 is TGTGCCAGCAGCCATGGGAATTCTAACTATGGCTACACCTTC. Full variable domain (missing parts from reference TRBV14 and TRBJ1-2): EAGVTQFPSHSVIEKGQTVTLRCDPISGHDNLYWYRRVMGKEIKFLLHFVKESKQDESGMPNNRFLAERTGGTYSTLKVQPAELEDSGVYFCASSHGNSNYGYTFGSGTRLTVV.

Only one count was recorded for this clone. This chain joins TRBV5-1 and TRBJ1-3; D is possibly TRBD1 (5 bases). Between the trimmed V and J ends, which lost 0 bases and 0 bases, there was a span of 7 bases. This CDR3 region has 15 residues. The germline gives CDR1 SGHRS, CDR2 YFSETQ. Here the CDR3 reads CASSLGQISGNTIYF. CDR3 sequence (DNA): TGCGCCAGCAGCTTGGGACAGATCTCTGGAAACACCATATATTTT.

This clone was seen a single time. The genes are TRBV11-3 and TRBJ1-6; D might be TRBD1 (6 bases). V was cut by 4 bases and J by 10 bases, with 11 bases left in between. This CDR3 region has 13 residues. Germline CDR1 and CDR2: SGHNT and YENEEA. The CDR3 bases are TGTGCCAGCAGCTCGGACAGATTCTCACCCCTCCACTTT. This codes for CASSSDRFSPLHF.

This chain joins TRBV20-1 and TRBJ2-2; unclear D gene. This CDR3 is 13 amino acids long. The V and J ends lost 3 bases and 7 bases respectively, with 12 bases between them. Germline V gives CDR1 DFQATT, CDR2 SNEGSKA (reference sequence). Written as DNA, the CDR3 is TGCAGTGCTAGTTATGAGGTTGGCGGGGAGCTGTTTTTT. As protein: CSASYEVGGELFF.

This clone was found a few times. This chain uses TRBV19 with TRBJ1-2; D ambiguous. Germline lookup yields CDR1 LNHDA and CDR2 SQIVND (reference sequence). This CDR3 is 13 amino acids long. V gave up 4 bases and J gave up 4 bases, with 10 bases separating them. CDR3 coding DNA: TGTGCCAGTAGTACGGCAGGCCGCTATGGCTACACCTTC. Protein sequence: CASSTAGRYGYTF.

J is TRBJ2-5 and V is TRBV7-9; 7 bases fit TRBD1. Trimming at V came to 7 bases and at J to 1 base, leaving 9 bases not matched to a gene. The CDR3 runs 15 residues. The germline V gene encodes CDR1 SEHNR and CDR2 FQNEAQ (reference sequence). CDR3 residues: CASTRQGSIQETQYF. The CDR3 bases are TGTGCCAGCACAAGACAGGGATCCATCCAAGAGACCCAGTACTTC.

The genes are TRBV5-1 and TRBJ2-1; 15 nucleotides align to TRBD2. CDR3 length: 16 amino acids. The germline gives CDR1 SGHRS, CDR2 YFSETQ. The junction had 6 bases not matched to a gene; V was cut back by 4 bases and J by 7 bases. Written as DNA, the CDR3 is TGCGCCAGCAGCATCGGGACTAGCGGGGGGCCGAATGAGCAGTTCTTC. Translating gives CASSIGTSGGPNEQFF. Full variable domain (outside the CDR3, taken from reference TRBV5-1 and TRBJ2-1): KAGVTQTPRYLIKTRGQQVTLSCSPISGHRSVSWYQQTPGQGLQFLFEYFSETQRNKGNFPGRFSGRQFSNSRSEMNVSTLELGDSALYLCASSIGTSGGPNEQFFGPGTRLTVL.

V usage is TRBV11-2 and J usage is TRBJ1-2; possibly TRBD1 for D (6 bases). The CDR3 is 16 residues long. The germline V gene encodes CDR1 SGHAT and CDR2 FQNNGV. Trimming cost V 5 bases and J 4 bases, with 20 bases left between them. The CDR3 region is CASSPQGQTLFYGYTF. The CDR3 DNA reads TGTGCCAGCAGCCCCCAAGGACAGACACTTTTCTATGGCTACACCTTC.

The chain has TRBV30 and TRBJ1-1; D is unresolved. The length of the CDR3 is 17 residues. The V gene's germline CDR1 is GTSNPN and CDR2 SVGIG (reference sequence). V lost 3 bases and J lost 4, with 24 bases in between. DNA of the CDR3: TGTGCCTGGAGGATTAGACCGAGCTCAACCGAGGTCACTGAAGCTTTCTTT. This gives the protein CAWRIRPSSTEVTEAFF.

The chain recombines TRBV3-1 (or the pseudogene TRBV3-2) with TRBJ1-3; D not certain. This CDR3 has 15 residues. Deletions cut 4 bases from V and 4 bases from J, with 14 bases between. CDR1 is LGHDT and CDR2 is YNNKEL in the germline V gene (reference sequence). CDR3 residues: CASSLIYGGGNTIYF. The CDR3 DNA reads as TGTGCCAGCAGCCTGATCTACGGTGGGGGAAACACCATATATTTT.